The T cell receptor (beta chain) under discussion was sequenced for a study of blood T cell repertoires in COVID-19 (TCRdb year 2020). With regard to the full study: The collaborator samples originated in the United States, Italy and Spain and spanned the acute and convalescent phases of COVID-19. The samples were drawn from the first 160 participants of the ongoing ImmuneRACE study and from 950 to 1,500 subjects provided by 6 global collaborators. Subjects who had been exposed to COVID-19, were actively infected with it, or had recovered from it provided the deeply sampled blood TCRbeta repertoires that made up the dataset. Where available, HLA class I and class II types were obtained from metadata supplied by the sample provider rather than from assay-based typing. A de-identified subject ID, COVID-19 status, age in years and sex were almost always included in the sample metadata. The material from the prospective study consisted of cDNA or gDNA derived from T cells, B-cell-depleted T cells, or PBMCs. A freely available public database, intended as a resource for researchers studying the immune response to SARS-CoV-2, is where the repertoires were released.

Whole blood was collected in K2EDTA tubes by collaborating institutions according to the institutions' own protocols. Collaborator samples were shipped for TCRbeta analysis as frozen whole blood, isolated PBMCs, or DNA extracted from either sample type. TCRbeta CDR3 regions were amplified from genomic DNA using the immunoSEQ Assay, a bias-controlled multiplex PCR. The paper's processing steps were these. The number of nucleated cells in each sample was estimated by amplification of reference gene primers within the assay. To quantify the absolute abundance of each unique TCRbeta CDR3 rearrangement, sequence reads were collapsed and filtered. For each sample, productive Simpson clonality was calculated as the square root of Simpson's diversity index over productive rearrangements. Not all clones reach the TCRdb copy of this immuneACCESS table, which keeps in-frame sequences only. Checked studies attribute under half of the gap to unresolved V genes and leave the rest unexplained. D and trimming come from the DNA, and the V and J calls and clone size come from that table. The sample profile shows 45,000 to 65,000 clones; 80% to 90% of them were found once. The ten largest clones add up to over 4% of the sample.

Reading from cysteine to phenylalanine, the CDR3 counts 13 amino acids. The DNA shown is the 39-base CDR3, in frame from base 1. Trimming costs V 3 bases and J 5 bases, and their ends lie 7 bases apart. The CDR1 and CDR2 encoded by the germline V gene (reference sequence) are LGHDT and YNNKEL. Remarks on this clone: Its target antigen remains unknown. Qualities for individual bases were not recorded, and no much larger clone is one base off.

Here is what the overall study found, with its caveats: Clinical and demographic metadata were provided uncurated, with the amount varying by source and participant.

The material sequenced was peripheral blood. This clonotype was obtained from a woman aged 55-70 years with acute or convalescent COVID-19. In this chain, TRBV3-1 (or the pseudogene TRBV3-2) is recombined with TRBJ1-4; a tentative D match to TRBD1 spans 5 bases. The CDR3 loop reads CASSHRGNEKLFF. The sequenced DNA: TGTGCCAGCAGCCATCGGGGGAATGAAAAACTGTTTTTT.